A selection of T cell receptor beta chains follows, all from one sample in a study of technical replicates of blood from several donors. Assay used: immunoSEQ multiplex PCR; TCRdb lists only in-frame clones, some missing. Of fewer than 10,000 clones listed, around 92% are singletons. The sequencing sample was made of PBMCs. The receptors shown here come from a human donor in good health. CDR3s include the opening cysteine and the closing phenylalanine or tryptophan. A D gene is named only where the DNA matches it firmly. Some rows have no size entry. The others give once, few or many, or a class for an expanded clone.

d_gene	j_gene	v_gene	abundance	CDR3aa	CDR3nt
.	TRBJ2-2	TRBV21-1	.	CASSKAHVGLVNTGELFF	TGTGCCAGCAGCAAAGCGCACGTTGGTTTAGTGAACACCGGGGAGCTGTTTTTT
TRBD1	TRBJ2-6	TRBV5-1	.	CASSPGPGTGGTGANVLTF	TGCGCCAGCAGCCCTGGACCCGGGACAGGTGGTACTGGGGCCAACGTCCTGACTTTC
.	TRBJ2-1	TRBV4-1	.	CASSQERGIYNEQFF	TGCGCCAGCAGCCAAGAGCGAGGGATCTACAATGAGCAGTTCTTC
TRBD2	TRBJ2-2	TRBV6-5	.	CASSYLAGGPGGELFF	TGTGCCAGCAGTTACCTAGCGGGAGGGCCAGGCGGGGAGCTGTTTTTT
TRBD1	TRBJ2-7	TRBV28	.	CASSLRPTGNSYEQYF	TGTGCCAGCAGTTTACGACCGACAGGGAACTCCTACGAGCAGTACTTC
TRBD2	TRBJ2-3	TRBV10-3	.	CAISESPSGRTDTQYF	TGTGCCATCAGTGAGTCTCCTAGCGGGAGGACAGATACGCAGTATTTT
.	TRBJ2-7	TRBV29-1	.	CSVVGPRGQIYF	TGCAGCGTTGTGGGGCCGCGAGGACAGATTTACTTC
TRBD2	TRBJ2-1	TRBV10-3	.	CAISEVAGGPVEQFF	TGTGCCATCAGTGAGGTAGCGGGAGGGCCGGTTGAGCAGTTCTTC
TRBD1	TRBJ1-2	TRBV15	.	CATSSPGTGTNGYGYTF	TGTGCCACCAGCAGTCCCGGGACAGGTACCAACGGCTATGGCTACACCTTC
.	TRBJ1-2	TRBV27	.	CASSPLADYGYTF	TGTGCCAGCAGTCCACTCGCTGACTATGGCTACACCTTC
TRBD2	TRBJ2-7	TRBV5-4	.	CASSRSSGIEYEQYF	TGTGCCAGCAGCCGTTCTAGCGGGATAGAATACGAGCAGTACTTC
TRBD1	TRBJ1-4	TRBV30	.	CAWKRGHSGKLFF	TGTGCCTGGAAAAGGGGGCATAGCGGAAAACTGTTTTTT
TRBD2	TRBJ2-7	TRBV28	.	CASRLAGVEQYF	TGTGCCAGCAGACTAGCGGGAGTCGAGCAGTACTTC
TRBD1	TRBJ2-7	TRBV6-5	.	CASSYSNRGAYEQYF	TGTGCCAGCAGTTACTCGAACAGGGGCGCCTACGAGCAGTACTTC
.	TRBJ1-2	TRBV5-8	.	CASSFGMEHSYGYTF	TGTGCCAGCAGCTTCGGAATGGAACACAGCTATGGCTACACCTTC
TRBD2	TRBJ2-5	TRBV6-1	.	CASRPLAGDETQYF	TGTGCCAGCAGGCCACTAGCGGGAGACGAGACCCAGTACTTC
.	TRBJ1-1	TRBV6-5	.	CASIDGQRRTEAFF	TGTGCCAGCATCGACGGACAGAGAAGGACTGAAGCTTTCTTT
TRBD2	TRBJ2-1	TRBV29-1	once	CSSTTSGTEQFF	TGCAGCTCTACTACTAGCGGGACCGAGCAGTTCTTC
.	TRBJ2-3	TRBV4-2	few	CASSQELRSTDTQYF	TGTGCCAGCAGCCAAGAACTCCGTAGCACAGATACGCAGTATTTT
.	TRBJ2-1	TRBV19	.	CASSIDLASGSYNEQFF	TGTGCCAGTAGTATAGACCTAGCTTCGGGCTCCTACAATGAGCAGTTCTTC
.	TRBJ1-3	TRBV7-9	.	CASSPGSGGNTIYF	TGTGCCAGCTCACCTGGGTCGGGGGGAAACACCATATATTTT
.	TRBJ2-3	TRBV9	.	CASSLSGVVPTDTQYF	TGTGCCAGCAGCCTCTCCGGGGTGGTCCCCACAGATACGCAGTATTTT
TRBD2	TRBJ2-5	TRBV30	.	CAWSHSGSYQETQYF	TGTGCCTGGAGCCATAGCGGGAGTTATCAAGAGACCCAGTACTTC
.	TRBJ1-5	TRBV5-6	.	CASSLYTGQPQHF	TGTGCCAGCAGCTTGTATACGGGTCAGCCCCAGCATTTT
.	TRBJ2-3	TRBV19	once	CASSMRQGTDTQYF	TGTGCCAGTAGTATGAGGCAGGGAACAGATACGCAGTATTTT
.	TRBJ1-2	TRBV25-1	.	CASSEKAAYGYTF	TGTGCCAGCAGTGAGAAGGCAGCGTATGGCTACACCTTC
.	TRBJ1-2	TRBV10-3	.	CAISEKGQSFYGYTF	TGTGCCATCAGTGAAAAGGGGCAAAGCTTCTATGGCTACACCTTC
TRBD2	TRBJ2-3	TRBV7-3	.	CASSLGTSGIDTQYF	TGTGCCAGCAGCTTAGGGACTAGCGGGATTGATACGCAGTATTTT
.	TRBJ2-6	TRBV6-5	.	CASSPRGSGANVLTF	TGTGCCAGCAGTCCAAGAGGGTCTGGGGCCAACGTCCTGACTTTC
TRBD1	TRBJ1-2	TRBV6-6	.	CASSSGDRFYGYTF	TGTGCCAGCAGTTCCGGGGACAGATTCTATGGCTACACCTTC
TRBD2	TRBJ2-5	TRBV13	.	CASSHLAGGGETQYF	TGTGCCAGCAGCCACCTAGCGGGAGGTGGAGAGACCCAGTACTTC
.	TRBJ2-2	TRBV13	.	CASSLGLGQGTGTGELFF	TGTGCCAGCAGCTTAGGCCTGGGCCAGGGGACCGGCACCGGGGAGCTGTTTTTT
.	TRBJ1-1	TRBV6-6	.	CASRLKQGMNTEAFF	TGTGCCAGCAGATTAAAACAGGGCATGAACACTGAAGCTTTCTTT
TRBD2	TRBJ2-2	TRBV9	.	CASSVGTSGNTGELFF	TGTGCCAGCAGCGTAGGGACTAGCGGGAACACCGGGGAGCTGTTTTTT
.	TRBJ2-7	TRBV7-9	once	CASSSTQGEDEQYF	TGTGCCAGCAGCAGCACACAGGGAGAGGACGAGCAGTACTTC
TRBD1	TRBJ1-2	TRBV2	.	CASSEAFYWDSYGYTF	TGTGCCAGCAGTGAAGCCTTTTATTGGGACAGCTATGGCTACACCTTC
TRBD2	TRBJ2-1	TRBV5-1	once	CASTGLAGVVEQFF	TGCGCCAGCACCGGACTAGCGGGAGTGGTTGAGCAGTTCTTC
.	TRBJ2-1	TRBV6-1	once	CASSVSGGPYNEQFF	TGTGCCAGCAGTGTATCGGGGGGCCCCTACAATGAGCAGTTCTTC
.	TRBJ1-1	TRBV16	.	CASSAFRFMNTEAFF	TGTGCCAGCAGCGCTTTCAGATTTATGAACACTGAAGCTTTCTTT
TRBD2	TRBJ2-5	TRBV10-1	.	CASSAGTSQETQYF	TGCGCCAGCAGTGCCGGGACTAGCCAAGAGACCCAGTACTTC